This T cell receptor (beta chain) was sequenced for a study of blood T cell repertoires in COVID-19. Sequencing was performed with immunoSEQ multiplex PCR; in TCRdb, only in-frame clones are kept and a portion is missing. The sample has 200,000 to 300,000 clones, about four fifths seen once. The source of this sequence is a woman aged 80 or over with COVID-19, enrolled during active disease. Sequencing used peripheral blood.

The CDR3 loop is CASSPGLAASYEQYF. DNA of the CDR3: TGTGCCAGCAGCCCCGGACTAGCGGCATCCTACGAGCAGTACTTC. The chain joins TRBV7-2 to TRBJ2-7, with 10 bases matching TRBD2. Germline CDR1 reads SGHTA; CDR2 reads FQGNSA. The CDR3 covers 15 residues. V lost 5 bases to trimming and J lost 1 base; unmatched junction nucleotides: 5.